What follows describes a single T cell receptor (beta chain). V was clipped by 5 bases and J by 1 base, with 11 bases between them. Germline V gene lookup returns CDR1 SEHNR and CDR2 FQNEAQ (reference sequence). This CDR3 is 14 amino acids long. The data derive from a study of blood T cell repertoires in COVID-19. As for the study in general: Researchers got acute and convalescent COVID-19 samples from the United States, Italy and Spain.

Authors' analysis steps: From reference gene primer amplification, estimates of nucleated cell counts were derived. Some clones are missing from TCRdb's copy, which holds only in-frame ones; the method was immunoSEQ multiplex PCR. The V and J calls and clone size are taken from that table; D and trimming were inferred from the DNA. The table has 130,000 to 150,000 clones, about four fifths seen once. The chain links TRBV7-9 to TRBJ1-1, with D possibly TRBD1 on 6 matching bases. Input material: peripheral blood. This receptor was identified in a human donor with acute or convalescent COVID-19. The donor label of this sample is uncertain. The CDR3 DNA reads TGTGCCAGCAGCCGGGGACACAAGAACACTGAAGCTTTCTTT. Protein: CASSRGHKNTEAFF.